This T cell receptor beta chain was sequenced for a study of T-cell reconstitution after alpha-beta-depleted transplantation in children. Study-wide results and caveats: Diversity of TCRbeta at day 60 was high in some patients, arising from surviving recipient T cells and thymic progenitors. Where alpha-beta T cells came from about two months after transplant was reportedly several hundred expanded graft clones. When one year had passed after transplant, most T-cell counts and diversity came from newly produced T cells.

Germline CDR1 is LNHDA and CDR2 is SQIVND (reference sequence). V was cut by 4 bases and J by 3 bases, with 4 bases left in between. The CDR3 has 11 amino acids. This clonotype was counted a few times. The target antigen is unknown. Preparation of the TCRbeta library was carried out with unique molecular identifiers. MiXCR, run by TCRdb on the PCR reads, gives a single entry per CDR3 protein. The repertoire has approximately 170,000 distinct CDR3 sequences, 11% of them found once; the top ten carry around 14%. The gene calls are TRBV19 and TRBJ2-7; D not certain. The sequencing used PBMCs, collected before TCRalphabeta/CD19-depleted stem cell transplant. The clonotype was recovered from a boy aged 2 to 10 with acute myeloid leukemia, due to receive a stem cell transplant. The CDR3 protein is CASSTDYEQYF. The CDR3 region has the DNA TGTGCCAGTAGTACCGACTACGAGCAGTACTTC.